A single sample is the source of the 8 T cell receptor beta chains below, sequenced in a study of cytomegalovirus exposure and HLA in healthy donors. Use of 60 Vbeta and 13 Jbeta primers characterized the PCR. Some clones are missing from TCRdb's copy, which holds only in-frame ones; the method was immunoSEQ multiplex PCR. Here the sample spans some 84,000 clones, around 78% being singletons. Sequenced: PBMCs. The source is a male donor in good health and CMV-seropositive.

The chain links TRBV18 to TRBJ1-2; the D gene is possibly TRBD1 (6 bases). CDR1 is KGHSH, CDR2 LQKENI, per germline. With 5 bases removed from V and 4 bases from J, the gap between germline ends came to 14 bases. This CDR3 has 14 amino acids. The CDR3 region has the DNA TGTGCCAGCTCATCTGAACTGACAGGCTATGGCTACACCTTC. Protein sequence: CASSSELTGYGYTF. The full variable domain, its missing parts supplied by reference TRBV18 and TRBJ1-2, is NAGVMQNPRHLVRRRGQEARLRCSPMKGHSHVYWYRQLPEEGLKFMVYLQKENIIDESGMPKERFSAEFPKEGPSILRIQQVVRGDSAAYFCASSSELTGYGYTFGSGTRLTVV.

This clone has a handful of counts. The DNA for the CDR3 is TGTGCCAGCAGTGGGGGGGTGGATAGAGGGCAGTACTTC. Protein: CASSGGVDRGQYF. V is TRBV28 and J is TRBJ2-7; TRBD2 matches at 7 bases. The CDR3 is 13 amino acids. With V trimmed by 5 bases and J by 9 bases, 10 bases remained unmatched. CDR1 is MDHEN, CDR2 SYDVKM, per germline.

This chain joins TRBV7-9 and TRBJ2-1; 7 bases agree with TRBD2. V trimming: 5 bases; J trimming: 10 bases; junction bases outside the gene matches: 26. Germline V gene lookup returns CDR1 SEHNR and CDR2 FQNEAQ (reference sequence). The CDR3 is made up of 19 amino acids. The CDR3 sequence is CASSVGLTSTMSSSREQFF. For the CDR3, the DNA is TGTGCCAGCAGCGTGGGACTAACCTCTACAATGAGCAGTTCTAGGGAGCAGTTCTTC.

J is TRBJ2-5 and V is TRBV9; TRBD2 matches at 8 bases. V dropped 0 bases and J dropped 5; count of bases not matched to a gene: 3. The CDR3 has 14 residues. Per the germline V gene, CDR1 is SGDLS and CDR2 is YYNGEE. In DNA form, the CDR3 reads TGTGCCAGCAGCGTAGGGACTAGCCGTGAGACCCAGTACTTC. Translated: CASSVGTSRETQYF. The full variable domain, completed using reference TRBV9 and TRBJ2-5, is DSGVTQTPKHLITATGQRVTLRCSPRSGDLSVYWYQQSLDQGLQFLIQYYNGEERAKGNILERFSAQQFPDLHSELNLSSLELGDSALYFCASSVGTSRETQYFGPGTRLLVL.

V gene TRBV7-8 combines with J gene TRBJ1-5, with D possibly being TRBD1 (6 bases). Trimming stripped 5 bases from V and 6 bases from J, with 23 bases between. This CDR3 has 17 amino acids. Germline CDR1 SGHVS, CDR2 FQNEAQ. The CDR3 DNA follows: TGTGCCAGCAGCAGTTACCCCAAGGGCAGGGGTGGTCAGCCCCAGCATTTT. Its translation: CASSSYPKGRGGQPQHF. Full variable domain (remainder filled in from reference TRBV7-8 and TRBJ1-5): GAGVSQSPRYKVAKRGQDVALRCDPISGHVSLFWYQQALGQGPEFLTYFQNEAQLDKSGLPSDRFFAERPEGSVSTLKIQRTQQEDSAVYLCASSSYPKGRGGQPQHFGDGTRLSIL.

V usage is TRBV6-6 and J usage is TRBJ1-2; 10 bases align to TRBD1. V lost 2 bases and J lost 2; bases outside the gene matches: 2. The CDR3 is 15 residues long. Germline V gene sequence: CDR1 MNHNY, CDR2 SVGAGI (reference sequence). Here the CDR3 reads CASSYTTGGNYGYTF. The CDR3 nucleotides are TGTGCCAGCAGTTACACGACAGGGGGCAACTATGGCTACACCTTC.

The chain has TRBV28 and TRBJ2-7; the match to TRBD2 covers 10 bases. This CDR3 comprises 14 residues. Losses at the gene ends were 3 bases for V and 6 bases for J; bases not matched to a gene: 5. Looked up from germline, CDR1 is MDHEN and CDR2 is SYDVKM. This chain's CDR3 is CASSLLAGVGEQYF. CDR3 coding DNA: TGTGCCAGCAGTTTGCTAGCGGGAGTAGGCGAGCAGTACTTC.

The CDR3 region has the DNA TGTGCCAGCAGTTTCACAGGGCCTCTGGCGGCCAGTTGGACTGAAGCTTTCTTT. Translation gives CASSFTGPLAASWTEAFF. V is TRBV27 and J is TRBJ1-1, with D tentatively TRBD1 (6 bases). V lost 3 bases to trimming and J lost 5 bases, with 25 bases between them. The CDR3 consists of 18 residues. CDR1 MNHEY and CDR2 SMNVEV come from the germline V gene (reference sequence).